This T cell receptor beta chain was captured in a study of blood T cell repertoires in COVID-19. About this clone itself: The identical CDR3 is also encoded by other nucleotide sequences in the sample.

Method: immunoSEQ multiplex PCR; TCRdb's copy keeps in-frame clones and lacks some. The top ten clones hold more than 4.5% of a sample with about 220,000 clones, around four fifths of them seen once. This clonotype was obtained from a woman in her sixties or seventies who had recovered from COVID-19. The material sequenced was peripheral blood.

The CDR3 protein is CASSQESGYTF. The CDR3 bases are TGTGCCAGCAGCCAAGAATCGGGATACACCTTC. The chain employs TRBV3-1 (or the pseudogene TRBV3-2) and TRBJ1-2; D unresolved. Trimming removed 0 bases at V and 11 bases at J, with 7 bases between. Germline V gene sequence: CDR1 LGHDT, CDR2 YNNKEL (reference sequence). This CDR3 has 11 residues.